Only one count was recorded for the clone carrying this TCR beta chain. The germline V and J ends were trimmed by 8 bases and 7 bases, with 9 bases remaining between them. CDR1 is MNHNY, CDR2 SVGAGI, per germline (reference sequence). This CDR3 has 12 residues. This sample was taken from a study of shared T cell receptors in the human thymus. TCRdb keeps only in-frame clones here, not all; method: immunoSEQ multiplex PCR. The sample lists 550,000 to 800,000 clones, approximately 85% occurring once. In addition, the sample was reused for a study of human thymus T cells.

This TCR came from a girl less than two years old with a congenital heart defect. This chain connects TRBV6-6 to TRBJ1-6; D uncertain. The sequenced sample consisted of thymocytes. Written as DNA, the CDR3 is TGTGCCAGCTACACCCTCAATTCACCCCTCCACTTT. As protein: CASYTLNSPLHF.